The clone carrying this TCR beta chain has just a few counts. It was with a sample-barcoded 5' primer and a J-beta primer mix that a second PCR of about 6 to 12 cycles was run. Each CDR3 protein gets one entry after TCRdb re-called the 5' RACE reads with MiXCR. Here the sample spans 920,000 or so distinct CDR3 sequences, 45% being singletons. Germline CDR1 is SGHRS and CDR2 is YFSETQ. Trimming stripped 3 bases from V and 4 bases from J, with 16 bases between. The CDR3 is 15 amino acids. The entry originates in a study of blood T cells in healthy people across ages. The rearrangement uses TRBV5-1 and TRBJ2-5; possibly TRBD1 for D (6 bases). What was sequenced was blood. The sequence was collected from a woman in her fifties or sixties in good health. This CDR3 reads CASSSPTGSIETQYF. CDR3 in DNA: TGCGCCAGCAGCTCCCCTACAGGGAGTATAGAGACCCAGTACTTC.